The T cell receptor beta chain under discussion was sequenced for a study of blood T cell repertoires in COVID-19. Study details: The United States, Italy and Spain provided the acute and convalescent COVID-19 samples.

The germline gives CDR1 LNHDA, CDR2 SQIVND (reference sequence). V lost 7 bases and J lost 0; bases outside the gene matches: 6. This CDR3 comprises 17 residues. Assay: immunoSEQ multiplex PCR; the TCRdb copy retains only in-frame clones and omits some. The sample contains a few hundred thousand clones, 87% of which appear only once. The receptor was isolated from a man younger than 35 with acute COVID-19. The chain has TRBV19 and TRBJ2-6; TRBD2 agrees at 10 bases. Material: PBMCs or T cells enriched from blood (not recorded which). The CDR3 DNA follows: TGTGCCAGTACGATAGCGGGAGGATTCTCTGGGGCCAACGTCCTGACTTTC. Translation: CASTIAGGFSGANVLTF.